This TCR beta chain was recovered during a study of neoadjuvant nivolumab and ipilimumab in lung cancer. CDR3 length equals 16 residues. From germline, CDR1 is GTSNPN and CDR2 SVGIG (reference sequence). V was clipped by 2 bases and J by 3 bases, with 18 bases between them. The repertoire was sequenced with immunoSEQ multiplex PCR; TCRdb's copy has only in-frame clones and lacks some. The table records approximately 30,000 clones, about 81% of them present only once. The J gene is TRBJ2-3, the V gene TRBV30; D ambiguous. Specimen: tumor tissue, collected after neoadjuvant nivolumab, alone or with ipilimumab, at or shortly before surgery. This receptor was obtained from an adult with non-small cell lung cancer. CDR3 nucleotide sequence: TGTGCCTGGAGTCTACTGGGTGGGTTTGAGACAGATACGCAGTATTTT. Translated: CAWSLLGGFETDTQYF.